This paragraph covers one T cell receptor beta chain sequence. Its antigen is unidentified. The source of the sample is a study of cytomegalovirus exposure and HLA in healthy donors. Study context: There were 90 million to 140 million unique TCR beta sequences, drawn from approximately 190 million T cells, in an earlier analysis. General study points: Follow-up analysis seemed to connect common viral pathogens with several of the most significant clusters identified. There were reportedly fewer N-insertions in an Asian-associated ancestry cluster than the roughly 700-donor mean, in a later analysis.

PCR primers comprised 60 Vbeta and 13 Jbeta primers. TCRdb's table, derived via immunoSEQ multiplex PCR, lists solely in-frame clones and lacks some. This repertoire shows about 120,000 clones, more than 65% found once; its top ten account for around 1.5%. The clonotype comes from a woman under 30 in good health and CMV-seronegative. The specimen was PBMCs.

In DNA, the CDR3 is TGTGCCAGCAGCTGGCGAGACGACAGTTTCTATGGCTACACCTTC. This sequence encodes CASSWRDDSFYGYTF. The V call is TRBV5-6, the J call TRBJ1-2, with D maybe TRBD1 (5 bases). The CDR3 covers 15 residues. V was shortened by 3 bases and J by 4 bases, with 16 bases between the two germline ends. CDR1 SGHDT and CDR2 YYEEEE come from the germline V gene.